This T cell receptor beta chain was profiled in a study of breast tumors, draining lymph nodes, adjacent tissues. The study's findings and limits: Tumors had less TCR diversity than lymph nodes, more than nontumor tissue. Luminal-like breast cancer showed significantly higher tumor–nontumor repertoire similarity than basal-like. That most tumor T cells come from lymph nodes remained unproven.

CDR3 length equals 15 residues. V lost 4 bases and J lost 2; bases outside the gene matches: 7. CDR1 is SGHKS, CDR2 YYEKEE, per germline (reference sequence). One entry per CDR3 protein results from TCRdb running MiXCR on the multiplex PCR reads. The sample has 24,000 or so distinct CDR3 sequences; approximately 20% are singletons. At least ten counts were recorded for this clonotype. The antigen remains unidentified. The genes are TRBV5-5 and TRBJ1-2; 8 nucleotides line up with TRBD1. Sequences were obtained from breast tumor tissue. The source is a female donor with breast cancer. Some clones in this sample may be carry-over from other donors' samples. CDR3 DNA sequence: TGTGCCAGCAGCCCGGACAGGGCGCCGAACTATGGCTACACCTTC. Its protein is CASSPDRAPNYGYTF.